The next 25 T cell receptor beta chains were all read from a single sample in a study of OX40 agonist ivuxolimab in advanced cancers. Assay: immunoSEQ multiplex PCR; the TCRdb copy retains only in-frame clones and omits some. The data hold some 14,000 clones, with more than 70% observed a single time. The sequenced sample was CD4+ or CD8+ T cells sorted from blood, obtained in a trial of the OX40 agonist ivuxolimab. These receptors were collected from an adult with an advanced solid tumor such as melanoma, head and neck, liver or kidney cancer.

The chain carries TRBV7-8 and TRBJ2-7, with D possibly TRBD1 on 6 matching bases. V was cut by 0 bases and J by 5 bases, with 11 bases left in between. Germline loops: CDR1 SGHVS, CDR2 FQNEAQ. CDR3 size: 14 residues. The CDR3 region is CASSLAVRGDEQYF. CDR3 bases: TGTGCCAGCAGCTTAGCAGTCAGGGGAGACGAGCAGTACTTC. The full variable domain, with the rest looked up from reference TRBV7-8 and TRBJ2-7, is GAGVSQSPRYKVAKRGQDVALRCDPISGHVSLFWYQQALGQGPEFLTYFQNEAQLDKSGLPSDRFFAERPEGSVSTLKIQRTQQEDSAVYLCASSLAVRGDEQYFGPGTRLTVT.

This rearrangement joins TRBV19 to TRBJ2-3, with TRBD2 matching 16 bases. CDR3 length equals 18 residues. Germline V gene sequence: CDR1 LNHDA, CDR2 SQIVND (reference sequence). Unmatched junction bases numbered 9, after V lost 5 bases and J lost 4 bases. CDR3 coding DNA: TGTGCCAGTAGTGTCTCGCCGGGACTAGCGGGGGGGTCAGATACGCAGTATTTT. Its translation is CASSVSPGLAGGSDTQYF.

This rearrangement joins TRBV9 to TRBJ2-7; 7 nucleotides match TRBD2. Unmatched junction bases numbered 4, after V lost 0 bases and J lost 4 bases. This CDR3 has 14 residues. The germline V gene has CDR1 SGDLS and CDR2 YYNGEE. The chain's CDR3 is CASSVGGRSYEQYF. The CDR3 DNA is TGTGCCAGCAGCGTAGGCGGGAGATCGTACGAGCAGTACTTC.

V gene TRBV28 combines with J gene TRBJ2-7; TRBD1 might be the D (6 bases). Trimming took off 6 bases at V and 2 bases at J, with 17 bases between the two ends. CDR1 and CDR2 from the germline V gene are MDHEN and SYDVKM. This CDR3 is built from 15 residues. The CDR3 nucleotides are TGTGCCAGCAGAACGGACAGCCAGTACCCCTACGAGCAGTACTTC. As protein: CASRTDSQYPYEQYF.

The rearrangement links TRBV7-9 to TRBJ2-7; D gene unclear. The CDR3 covers 12 residues. Germline assignment: CDR1 SEHNR and CDR2 FQNEAQ (reference sequence). Deletions cut 1 base from V and 6 bases from J, with 7 bases between. In DNA, the CDR3 is TGTGCCAGCAGCTTAGGCGGCTCCGAGCAGTACTTC. Its protein product is CASSLGGSEQYF.

The chain recombines TRBV13 with TRBJ2-1, with no clear D. Germline-derived CDR1 and CDR2 are PRHDT and FYEKMQ (reference sequence). This CDR3 has 15 amino acids. Trimming removed 0 bases from V and 0 bases from J, with 6 bases in between. CDR3 residues: CASSLGVSSYNEQFF. CDR3 nucleotide sequence: TGTGCCAGCAGCTTAGGCGTTAGCTCCTACAATGAGCAGTTCTTC.

The gene calls are TRBV15 and TRBJ1-1; D remains ambiguous. The CDR3 is 14 residues long. CDR1 is LNHNV and CDR2 is YYDKDF in the germline V gene (reference sequence). Trimming took 4 bases from V and 3 from J, leaving 12 bases between them. The CDR3 protein is CATSNTGWDTEAFF. The CDR3 DNA reads TGTGCCACCAGCAACACGGGGTGGGACACTGAAGCTTTCTTT. The whole variable domain, filled in from reference TRBV15 and TRBJ1-1, reads DAMVIQNPRYQVTQFGKPVTLSCSQTLNHNVMYWYQQKSSQAPKLLFHYYDKDFNNEADTPDNFQSRRPNTSFCFLDIRSPGLGDTAMYLCATSNTGWDTEAFFGQGTRLTVV.

This clone was observed a few times. The rearrangement links TRBV11-3 to TRBJ2-2, with TRBD1 matching over 7 bases. CDR3 length: 16 amino acids. The V gene end was trimmed by 4 bases and the J gene end by 1 base; junction bases not matched to a gene: 6. The V gene's germline CDR1 is SGHNT and CDR2 YENEEA. The CDR3 loop reads CASSSKGGRNTGELFF. DNA of the CDR3: TGTGCCAGCAGCTCCAAAGGGGGCCGGAACACCGGGGAGCTGTTTTTT.

The CDR3 coding sequence is TGTGCCAGCAGTTTACTCCGGTCGGGAGGTGGGAATTCACCCCTCCACTTT. It codes for CASSLLRSGGGNSPLHF. V gene TRBV27 combines with J gene TRBJ1-6, with D hard to call. The germline V and J ends were trimmed by 2 bases and 7 bases, with 18 bases remaining between them. This CDR3 spans 17 amino acids. Germline V lookup: CDR1 MNHEY, CDR2 SMNVEV (reference sequence).

This sequence joins TRBV7-8 and TRBJ2-3, with D perhaps TRBD1 (7 bases). CDR3 length equals 16 residues. CDR1 and CDR2 (germline): SGHVS, FQNEAQ. V lost 4 bases and J lost 6, with 20 bases in between. The CDR3 nucleotides read TGTGCCAGCAGCTCCCCCGAGGGGGCGGGAAGGGATACGCAGTATTTT. It translates to CASSSPEGAGRDTQYF. Full variable domain (rest looked up from reference TRBV7-8 and TRBJ2-3): GAGVSQSPRYKVAKRGQDVALRCDPISGHVSLFWYQQALGQGPEFLTYFQNEAQLDKSGLPSDRFFAERPEGSVSTLKIQRTQQEDSAVYLCASSSPEGAGRDTQYFGPGTRLTVL.

The chain uses TRBV7-8 and TRBJ1-5, with D maybe TRBD1 (5 bases). The CDR3 is 13 residues long. The V end lost 8 bases, the J end lost 6 bases, and 14 bases lay between the germline ends. Germline V gene lookup returns CDR1 SGHVS and CDR2 FQNEAQ. CDR3 region: CASLGGSGQPQHF. CDR3 in DNA: TGTGCCAGCCTCGGGGGATCTGGTCAGCCCCAGCATTTT. Complete variable domain (other parts from reference TRBV7-8 and TRBJ1-5): GAGVSQSPRYKVAKRGQDVALRCDPISGHVSLFWYQQALGQGPEFLTYFQNEAQLDKSGLPSDRFFAERPEGSVSTLKIQRTQQEDSAVYLCASLGGSGQPQHFGDGTRLSIL.

CDR3 protein: CASSWGVSYEQYF. The CDR3 nucleotides are TGTGCCAGTAGTTGGGGGGTTTCCTACGAGCAGTACTTC. The gene calls are TRBV19 and TRBJ2-7; D might be TRBD2 (6 bases). CDR1 and CDR2 (germline): LNHDA, SQIVND (reference sequence). Trimming took off 5 bases at V and 1 base at J, with 9 bases between the two ends. This CDR3 region has 13 residues.

CDR3 protein: CASTLGDRATDTQYF. The CDR3 nucleotides read TGTGCCAGCACCCTAGGGGACAGGGCCACAGATACGCAGTATTTT. The chain recombines TRBV28 with TRBJ2-3, with 9 bases that match TRBD1. Per the germline V gene, CDR1 is MDHEN and CDR2 is SYDVKM. With 7 bases clipped from V and 2 bases from J, the junction kept 7 bases outside the gene matches. The CDR3 extends over 15 amino acids. Full variable domain (rest looked up from reference TRBV28 and TRBJ2-3): DVKVTQSSRYLVKRTGEKVFLECVQDMDHENMFWYRQDPGLGLRLIYFSYDVKMKEKGDIPEGYSVSREKKERFSLILESASTNQTSMYLCASTLGDRATDTQYFGPGTRLTVL.

The rearrangement joins TRBV4-1 to TRBJ2-7; 11 bases align to TRBD2. There are 15 residues in the CDR3. J lost 3 bases, V lost 1 base, and 2 bases had no gene match. Germline V CDR1 and CDR2: MGHRA, YSYEKL. The CDR3, as DNA: TGCGCCAGCAGCCAAGGACTAGCGGGATTCTACGAGCAGTACTTC. It codes for CASSQGLAGFYEQYF.

This clone was counted once. The chain uses TRBV11-1 and TRBJ2-7, with 8 bases aligning to TRBD1. CDR1 and CDR2 from the germline V gene are SGHAT and FQDESV (reference sequence). The CDR3 extends over 15 amino acids. V trimming: 3 bases; J trimming: 4 bases; junction bases outside the gene matches: 8. CDR3 sequence (DNA): TGTGCCAGCAGCTTGTGGGCAGGGGGCCTTTACGAGCAGTACTTC. This codes for CASSLWAGGLYEQYF.

V usage is TRBV5-1 and J usage is TRBJ2-6; TRBD2 is a possible D gene (7 bases). V was cut by 1 base and J by 0 bases, with 20 bases left in between. CDR3 length equals 20 residues. CDR1 and CDR2 (germline): SGHRS, YFSETQ. CDR3 in DNA: TGCGCCAGCAGCTTGTTGGGGGAGGGGGGCCCCCTCTCTGGGGCCAACGTCCTGACTTTC. This sequence encodes CASSLLGEGGPLSGANVLTF.

V and J are TRBV7-9 and TRBJ2-5; D might be TRBD2 (7 bases). Trimming removed 3 bases at V and 2 bases at J, with 13 bases between. The V gene's germline CDR1 is SEHNR and CDR2 FQNEAQ (reference sequence). The CDR3 covers 15 residues. The DNA for the CDR3 is TGTGCCAGCAGCTTTAAGGAGGGGGGGCAAGAGACCCAGTACTTC. Protein: CASSFKEGGQETQYF.

The chain carries TRBV11-2 and TRBJ2-3; 10 bases are a match to TRBD2. Looked up from germline, CDR1 is SGHAT and CDR2 is FQNNGV. V shed 1 base and J 5 bases; nucleotides not matched to a gene: 3. CDR3 size: 15 residues. This CDR3 reads CASSLVAGGIDTQYF. The CDR3 DNA reads as TGTGCCAGCAGCTTAGTAGCGGGGGGAATAGATACGCAGTATTTT.

The chain recombines TRBV27 with TRBJ1-4; the D is unclear. Trimming took 6 bases from V and 0 from J, leaving 14 bases between them. Germline V gives CDR1 MNHEY, CDR2 SMNVEV (reference sequence). The CDR3 consists of 16 residues. CDR3 region: CASSSRRTATNEKLFF. CDR3 bases: TGTGCCAGCAGCAGCCGCAGGACGGCAACTAATGAAAAACTGTTTTTT.

This chain connects TRBV7-9 to TRBJ2-2; 10 bases align to TRBD1. Germline CDR1 and CDR2: SEHNR and FQNEAQ (reference sequence). The J segment lost 5 bases and the V segment lost 5 bases, leaving 2 bases of the junction unmatched. This CDR3 comprises 14 residues. CDR3 DNA: TGTGCCAGCAGCAGGGACAGGGGAACCGGGGAGCTGTTTTTT. Translating gives CASSRDRGTGELFF.

CDR3 in amino acids: CASSGLATYEQYF. CDR3 coding DNA: TGTGCCAGCAGTGGACTAGCGACCTACGAGCAGTACTTC. The rearrangement uses TRBV27 and TRBJ2-7, with 9 bases lining up with TRBD2. CDR3 length: 13 residues. Germline V gene sequence: CDR1 MNHEY, CDR2 SMNVEV (reference sequence). V was clipped by 5 bases and J by 2 bases; unmatched bases: 1.

The J gene is TRBJ2-7, the V gene TRBV30; D is undetermined. Trimming pared 0 bases from V and 1 base from J, leaving 10 bases between. The CDR3 runs to 14 residues. Looked up from germline, CDR1 is GTSNPN and CDR2 is SVGIG (reference sequence). The CDR3, as DNA: TGTGCCTGGAGTGTGGGTCCAATATCCTACGAGCAGTACTTC. This codes for CAWSVGPISYEQYF.

The J gene is TRBJ1-1, the V gene TRBV19; no clear D gene. The V and J ends lost 7 bases and 5 bases respectively, with 8 bases between them. The CDR3 has 11 residues. The germline V gene has CDR1 LNHDA and CDR2 SQIVND (reference sequence). In DNA, the CDR3 is TGTGCCAGTATGAGACGAACTGAAGCTTTCTTT. This gives the protein CASMRRTEAFF.

The V gene is TRBV5-5, the J gene TRBJ2-7, with D possibly called TRBD1 or TRBD2 (5 bases each). Germline V gene lookup returns CDR1 SGHKS and CDR2 YYEKEE (reference sequence). Deletions cut 2 bases from V and 2 bases from J, with 11 bases between. CDR3 length: 14 amino acids. The CDR3 protein is CASSFRDGPYEQYF. CDR3 DNA: TGTGCCAGCAGCTTCCGGGACGGGCCCTACGAGCAGTACTTC.

This clone was picked up one time. The CDR3 DNA follows: TGTGCCAGCAGCCTAGGGGGGAGCTCCTACGAGCAGTACTTC. It translates to CASSLGGSSYEQYF. The chain is built from TRBV5-6 and TRBJ2-7; D may be TRBD1 or TRBD2 (6 bases each). V shed 4 bases and J shed 0 bases, with 11 bases lying between them. This CDR3 is built from 14 residues. Per the germline V gene, CDR1 is SGHDT and CDR2 is YYEEEE.